A single sample is the source of the 31 T cell receptor beta chains below, sequenced in a study of Graves' ophthalmopathy and Graves' hyperthyroidism. As the template, RNA transcripts were used to amplify TCR beta CDR3 regions. HTBI-primed RT-PCR formed the first round, and a multiplex PCR formed the second. From the multiplex PCR reads, TCRdb called clonotypes with MiXCR, one entry per CDR3 protein. The sample records 650,000 to 900,000 distinct CDR3 sequences, 40% being singletons. The specimen was peripheral blood. All receptors derive from an adult man with Graves' ophthalmopathy.

This clonotype was seen a few times. The chain joins TRBV3-1 to TRBJ1-2; D possibly corresponds to TRBD1 (5 bases). CDR3 size: 13 residues. CDR1 and CDR2 from the germline V gene are LGHDT and YNNKEL (reference sequence). Trimming removed 1 base at V and 2 bases at J, with 5 bases between. The CDR3 DNA follows: TGTGCCAGCAGCCAAGGGGACAACTATGGCTACACCTTC. Residues: CASSQGDNYGYTF.

For this clonotype: At one boundary the junction diverges from the germline segment, which might be a read error. The V and J genes are TRBV20-1 and TRBJ1-1; a possible D gene is TRBD1 (5 bases). The germline gives CDR1 DFQATT, CDR2 SNEGSKA (reference sequence). The CDR3 extends over 12 amino acids. The CDR3 loop reads CSAQGGYTEASF. In nucleotides, the CDR3 is TGCAGTGCTCAGGGCGGGTACACTGAAGCTTCCTTT.

This clonotype appeared a few times. A much larger clone lies one base from this, so it may be a read error. The chain recombines TRBV2 with TRBJ1-1; no firm D call. Germline V lookup: CDR1 SNHLY, CDR2 FYNNEI. The CDR3 spans 12 residues. CDR3 in amino acids: CASRAGYTEASF. In nucleotides, the CDR3 is TGTGCCAGCAGGGCGGGTTACACTGAAGCTTCCTTT.

This clonotype was detected only a few times. The CDR3 nucleotides are TGTGCCAGCAGTCCGACAGGGCTCAGGGATTCACCCCTCCACTTT. Translated, it gives CASSPTGLRDSPLHF. The genes are TRBV2 and TRBJ1-6; 7 positions match TRBD1. With 5 bases clipped from V and 8 bases from J, the junction kept 9 bases outside the gene matches. The CDR3 contains 15 residues. Looked up from germline, CDR1 is SNHLY and CDR2 is FYNNEI. The full variable domain, with the rest looked up from reference TRBV2 and TRBJ1-6, is EPEVTQTPSHQVTQMGQEVILRCVPISNHLYFYWYRQILGQKVEFLVSFYNNEISEKSEIFDDQFSVERPDGSNFTLKIRSTKLEDSAMYFCASSPTGLRDSPLHFGNGTRLTVT.

The chain carries TRBV4-1 and TRBJ1-1; D unresolved. Germline V gives CDR1 MGHRA, CDR2 YSYEKL. Trimming took 1 base from V and 8 from J, leaving 20 bases between them. The CDR3 is 16 amino acids. In nucleotides, the CDR3 is TGCGCCAGCAGCCAAGTGTCTACAGTGGGCCAACCGGAAGCTTTCTTT. It is translated as CASSQVSTVGQPEAFF.

The gene calls are TRBV10-3 and TRBJ1-1; a possible D gene is TRBD1 (6 bases). The ends were cut back, 10 bases at V and 1 base at J, with 13 bases in the middle. Germline-derived CDR1 and CDR2 are ENHRY and SYGVKD. The CDR3 is 13 amino acids. The CDR3: CARRTGSNTEAFF. CDR3 DNA sequence: TGTGCCAGGAGAACAGGGTCGAACACTGAAGCTTTCTTT.

The chain uses TRBV29-1 and TRBJ1-2; D is perhaps TRBD1 (6 bases). Germline V gives CDR1 SQVTM, CDR2 ANQGSEA. Trimming pared 4 bases from V and 4 bases from J, leaving 13 bases between. The CDR3 is 13 amino acids. This CDR3 reads CSVVGRTAYGYTF. Written as DNA, the CDR3 is TGCAGCGTTGTCGGGAGGACAGCCTATGGCTACACCTTC.

This clonotype was seen at least ten times. This chain uses TRBV9 with TRBJ1-4; D is ambiguous. Germline lookup yields CDR1 SGDLS and CDR2 YYNGEE. This CDR3 contains 14 residues. Trimming removed 2 bases at V and 3 bases at J, with 8 bases between. CDR3 loop: CASSVRPANEKLFF. The DNA for the CDR3 is TGTGCCAGCAGCGTCCGCCCCGCTAATGAAAAACTGTTTTTT. The full variable domain, with the rest looked up from reference TRBV9 and TRBJ1-4, is DSGVTQTPKHLITATGQRVTLRCSPRSGDLSVYWYQQSLDQGLQFLIQYYNGEERAKGNILERFSAQQFPDLHSELNLSSLELGDSALYFCASSVRPANEKLFFGSGTQLSVL.

This clonotype was detected only a few times. The rearrangement uses TRBV13 and TRBJ1-5; unclear D gene. The CDR3 is 13 amino acids. Deletions cut 5 bases from V and 0 bases from J, with 5 bases between. Germline lookup yields CDR1 PRHDT and CDR2 FYEKMQ (reference sequence). Written as DNA, the CDR3 is TGTGCCAGCAGCCAACTTAGCAATCAGCCCCAGCATTTT. Translating gives CASSQLSNQPQHF.

This clonotype has a count of ten or more. V is TRBV14 and J is TRBJ1-4; TRBD1 agrees at 10 bases. The CDR3 sequence is 13 residues long. Germline V gives CDR1 SGHDN, CDR2 FVKESK. The trim removed 6 bases at V and 7 bases at J, leaving 2 bases unmatched. The CDR3 protein is CASRGQGSEKLFF. The CDR3 region has the DNA TGTGCCAGCAGGGGACAGGGGTCTGAAAAACTGTTTTTT.

This clonotype was seen many times. J is TRBJ1-4 and V is TRBV29-1; D unresolved. Germline CDR1 reads SQVTM; CDR2 reads ANQGSEA. The CDR3 has 12 residues. Trimming stripped 2 bases from V and 8 bases from J, with 9 bases between. The CDR3 coding sequence is TGCAGCGTTGAACGGATAGGGGAAAAACTGTTTTTT. Protein: CSVERIGEKLFF.

This clonotype has only a few counts. V is TRBV11-1 and J is TRBJ2-5; TRBD1 agrees at 7 bases. This CDR3 has 17 residues. The trim removed 5 bases at V and 0 bases at J, leaving 12 bases unmatched. Germline V gene sequence: CDR1 SGHAT, CDR2 FQDESV (reference sequence). CDR3 region: CASSPGWGQTYQETQYF. The CDR3 DNA reads as TGTGCCAGCAGCCCCGGGTGGGGACAGACTTACCAAGAGACCCAGTACTTC.

This clonotype was seen many times. DNA of the CDR3: TGTGCCAGCAGCGTATCCAGTAACCAAGAGACCCAGTACTTC. Its protein is CASSVSSNQETQYF. The chain couples TRBV9 to TRBJ2-5, with D hard to call. Trimming cost V 1 base and J 0 bases, with 7 bases left between them. This CDR3 has 14 residues. Germline V gene data show CDR1 as SGDLS and CDR2 as YYNGEE.

This clonotype was observed a few times. The chain combines TRBV5-4 with TRBJ2-5; TRBD1 matches at 7 bases. The V gene end was trimmed by 4 bases and the J gene end by 2 bases; junction bases not matched to a gene: 5. This CDR3 is built from 14 residues. CDR1 is SGHNT, CDR2 YYREEE, per germline (reference sequence). This chain's CDR3 is CASSPTRGQETQYF. The CDR3 DNA sequence: TGTGCCAGCAGCCCGACCAGGGGGCAAGAGACCCAGTACTTC.

The chain combines TRBV15 with TRBJ1-2; 7 bases are a match to TRBD1. V gave up 10 bases and J gave up 4 bases; unmatched junction bases: 9. Germline assignment: CDR1 LNHNV and CDR2 YYDKDF (reference sequence). This CDR3 contains 13 residues. Here the CDR3 DNA reads TGTGCCAGCGAGGCAGGGACAGCCTATGGCTACACCTTC. Its translation is CASEAGTAYGYTF.

In its sample, this clonotype was seen a few times. This chain joins TRBV6-5 and TRBJ1-4, with 7 bases aligning to TRBD1. The V and J ends lost 2 bases and 16 bases, in that order; junction bases with no gene match: 10. This CDR3 spans 13 amino acids. The germline V gene encodes CDR1 MNHEY and CDR2 SVGAGI. CDR3 sequence reads: CASSYGQGGKWFF. CDR3 sequence (DNA): TGTGCCAGCAGTTACGGTCAGGGGGGGAAATGGTTTTTT.

This clonotype was detected a few times. The chain employs TRBV20-1 and TRBJ2-2; no firm D call. Germline CDR1 DFQATT, CDR2 SNEGSKA (reference sequence). With 3 bases removed from V and 1 base from J, the gap between germline ends came to 6 bases. The CDR3 covers 13 residues. The CDR3 DNA is TGCAGTGCTAGGCCCGGGAACACCGGGGAGCTGTTTTTT. As protein: CSARPGNTGELFF.

In its sample, this clonotype was seen many times. The rearrangement uses TRBV5-1 and TRBJ2-7, with 10 bases that match TRBD2. The CDR3 length is 16 residues. Germline assignment: CDR1 SGHRS and CDR2 YFSETQ. The J segment lost 0 bases and the V segment lost 1 base, leaving 4 bases of the junction unmatched. The CDR3 reads CASSLQREGHSYEQYF. CDR3 nucleotide sequence: TGCGCCAGCAGCTTGCAGCGGGAGGGGCACTCCTACGAGCAGTACTTC.

This clonotype was recorded only once. This likely comes from a read error, as the CDR3 has no conserved phenylalanine or tryptophan at its end. The chain couples TRBV2 to TRBJ2-7; 8 bases line up with TRBD1. V dropped 8 bases and J dropped 5; count of bases not matched to a gene: 5. CDR1 and CDR2 from the germline V gene are SNHLY and FYNNEI. The CDR3 runs 12 residues. CDR3 sequence reads: CASQGASNEQYL. CDR3 bases: TGTGCCAGCCAGGGGGCGAGCAACGAGCAGTACCTC.

The table lists this clonotype with many counts. This sequence joins TRBV20-1 and TRBJ1-2; D possibly corresponds to TRBD1 (5 bases). The CDR3 runs 11 residues. Per germline, CDR1 DFQATT and CDR2 SNEGSKA (reference sequence). V was pared by 6 bases and J by 3 bases, with 8 bases between. The CDR3 sequence is CSAVTDYGYTF. Written as DNA, the CDR3 is TGCAGTGCGGTGACAGACTATGGCTACACCTTC.

This clonotype was detected ten times or more. Relative to the germline gene, one junction end is altered; a read error may explain this. The V and J genes are TRBV5-1 and TRBJ2-5, with a weak D call TRBD1 (5 bases). The CDR3 is 10 residues long. Germline V gives CDR1 SGHRS, CDR2 YFSETQ. CDR3 residues: CASRGEGVDF. The CDR3, as DNA: TGCGCCAGCAGAGGGGAAGGGGTGGACTTC.

Turning to this clonotype: One junction end disagrees with the germline gene, perhaps due to a read error. The chain combines TRBV9 with TRBJ2-7; D is possibly TRBD1 (7 bases). The CDR3 has 15 residues. The germline V gene encodes CDR1 SGDLS and CDR2 YYNGEE. CDR3: CASSPGGGGNYAQYF. The CDR3 coding sequence is TGTGCCAGCAGCCCTGGTGGAGGGGGCAACTACGCGCAGTACTTC. Full variable domain (missing parts from reference TRBV9 and TRBJ2-7): DSGVTQTPKHLITATGQRVTLRCSPRSGDLSVYWYQQSLDQGLQFLIQYYNGEERAKGNILERFSAQQFPDLHSELNLSSLELGDSALYFCASSPGGGGNYAQYFGPGTRLTVT.

This clonotype was picked up a small number of times. The chain couples TRBV5-6 to TRBJ2-7; 7 nucleotides match TRBD1. The CDR3 extends over 12 amino acids. V trimming: 4 bases; J trimming: 6 bases; junction bases outside the gene matches: 4. Germline V lookup: CDR1 SGHDT, CDR2 YYEEEE. CDR3 in DNA: TGTGCCAGCAGCCACCCAGGGGGCGAGCAGTACTTC. Amino acids: CASSHPGGEQYF.

In this sample, this clonotype turned up many times. The rearrangement uses TRBV2 and TRBJ2-7, with unresolved D. The V end lost 7 bases, the J end lost 2 bases, and 3 bases lay between the germline ends. The germline V gene encodes CDR1 SNHLY and CDR2 FYNNEI. CDR3 size: 10 residues. The CDR3 loop is CASMTYEQYF. In nucleotides, the CDR3 is TGTGCCAGCATGACCTACGAGCAGTACTTC.

This clonotype showed up just a few times. V gene TRBV7-6 combines with J gene TRBJ2-3, with TRBD1 matching 11 bases. The CDR3 consists of 17 residues. Germline assignment: CDR1 SGHVS and CDR2 FNYEAQ. V trimming: 1 base; J trimming: 5 bases; junction bases outside the gene matches: 8. The CDR3 region is CASSLETDRGQRDTQYF. CDR3 DNA sequence: TGTGCCAGCAGCTTAGAGACGGACAGGGGGCAGAGAGATACGCAGTATTTT.

The chain joins TRBV10-3 to TRBJ1-1, with unresolved D. Trimming left V 10 bases short and J 3 bases short, with 15 bases between. Germline-derived CDR1 and CDR2 are ENHRY and SYGVKD. The CDR3 loop spans 13 amino acids. Here the CDR3 reads CASTYEGDTEAFF. The CDR3 coding sequence is TGTGCCAGCACCTACGAGGGAGACACTGAAGCTTTCTTT.

The chain uses TRBV3-1 and TRBJ1-3, with 7 bases lining up with TRBD1. After removal of 8 bases from V and 0 bases from J, the junction contained 7 bases not matched to a gene. The CDR3 is 15 amino acids. Germline V gene data show CDR1 as LGHDT and CDR2 as YNNKEL (reference sequence). Here the CDR3 reads CASGDRAGSGNTIYF. The CDR3, as DNA: TGTGCCAGCGGCGACAGGGCCGGCTCTGGAAACACCATATATTTT.

J is TRBJ1-3 and V is TRBV19, with D perhaps matching TRBD1 (5 bases). The CDR3 totals 16 residues. The V end lost 3 bases, the J end lost 1 base, and 13 bases lay between the germline ends. Germline V gives CDR1 LNHDA, CDR2 SQIVND (reference sequence). The DNA for the CDR3 is TGTGCCAGTAGTATTGCCAGGGCAAATTCTGGAAACACCATATATTTT. Amino acid sequence: CASSIARANSGNTIYF.

This clonotype appeared a few times. The chain has TRBV20-1 and TRBJ2-2; D gene ambiguous. There are 14 residues in the CDR3. Trimming pared 6 bases from V and 1 base from J, leaving 12 bases between. CDR1 DFQATT and CDR2 SNEGSKA come from the germline V gene (reference sequence). The chain's CDR3 is CSAIEWENTGELFF. The CDR3, as DNA: TGCAGTGCAATTGAGTGGGAGAACACCGGGGAGCTGTTTTTT.

The CDR3 bases are TGTGCCAGCAGTTACTCGATTCGACAAACGTATAATTCACCCCTCCACTTT. It specifies CASSYSIRQTYNSPLHF. The chain couples TRBV6-5 to TRBJ1-6, with D uncertain. V lost 0 bases to trimming and J lost 4 bases, with 13 bases between them. Looked up from germline, CDR1 is MNHEY and CDR2 is SVGAGI. The CDR3 covers 17 residues.

The V gene is TRBV25-1, the J gene TRBJ1-6, with 7 nucleotides matching TRBD1. Germline loops: CDR1 MGHDK, CDR2 SYGVNS. Unmatched junction bases numbered 10, after V lost 6 bases and J lost 8 bases. This CDR3 contains 15 residues. The CDR3 is CASRGIDRVDSPLHF. The CDR3 bases are TGTGCCAGCAGGGGGATAGACAGGGTTGATTCACCCCTCCACTTT.